The text below deals with one TCR beta chain. Method: immunoSEQ multiplex PCR; TCRdb's copy keeps in-frame clones and lacks some. The sample lists hundreds of thousands of clones; roughly 86% were seen once. The source of the sample is a study of blood T cell repertoires in COVID-19. This CDR3 is 17 amino acids long. The V gene end was trimmed by 1 base and the J gene end by 4 bases; junction bases not matched to a gene: 9. Germline CDR1 SGHAT, CDR2 FQNNGV. The chain links TRBV11-2 to TRBJ2-7, with TRBD1 matching over 11 bases. This receptor was obtained from a woman between 25 and 40 years old with COVID-19, enrolled during active disease. Sequenced: peripheral blood. CDR3 region: CASSLGIRDRGWYEQYF. The DNA of the CDR3 is TGTGCCAGCAGCTTAGGGATTAGGGACAGGGGGTGGTACGAGCAGTACTTC.